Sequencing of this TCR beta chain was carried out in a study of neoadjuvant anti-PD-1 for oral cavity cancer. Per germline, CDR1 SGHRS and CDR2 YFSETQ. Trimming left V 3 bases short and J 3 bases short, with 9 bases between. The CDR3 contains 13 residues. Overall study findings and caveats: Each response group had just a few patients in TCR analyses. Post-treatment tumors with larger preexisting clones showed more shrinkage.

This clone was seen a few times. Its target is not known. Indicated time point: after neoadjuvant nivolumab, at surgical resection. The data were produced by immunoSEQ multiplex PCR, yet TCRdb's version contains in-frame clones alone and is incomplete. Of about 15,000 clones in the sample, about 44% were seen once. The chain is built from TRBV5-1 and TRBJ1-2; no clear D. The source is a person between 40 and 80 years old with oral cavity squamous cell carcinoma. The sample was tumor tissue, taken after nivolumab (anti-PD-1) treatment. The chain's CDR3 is CASSSAGDYGYTF. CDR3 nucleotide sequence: TGCGCCAGCAGCTCCGCGGGAGACTATGGCTACACCTTC.